This TCR beta chain was found in a study of PD-1 blockade in classical Hodgkin lymphoma. Profiling relied on immunoSEQ multiplex PCR, and the TCRdb table lists in-frame clones only, not all of them. The table lists more than 75,000 clones, approximately 94% of them singletons. The sample's time point: cycle 4 day 1 (C4D1), after less than 7 weeks of nivolumab. All patients relapsed after autologous stem cell transplantation, and brentuximab vedotin exposure varied. The V and J ends lost 3 bases and 2 bases respectively, with 9 bases between them. Germline CDR1 is SGDLS and CDR2 is YYNGEE. The CDR3 is 13 amino acids.

This rearrangement joins TRBV9 to TRBJ2-7; the D is unclear. This TCR derives from a human donor with classical Hodgkin lymphoma. Sequencing used peripheral blood mononuclear cells (PBMCs), obtained before the fourth cycle of nivolumab. The CDR3 DNA follows: TGTGCCAGCAGCGGGGTTCCTACCTACGAGCAGTACTTC. Protein: CASSGVPTYEQYF.